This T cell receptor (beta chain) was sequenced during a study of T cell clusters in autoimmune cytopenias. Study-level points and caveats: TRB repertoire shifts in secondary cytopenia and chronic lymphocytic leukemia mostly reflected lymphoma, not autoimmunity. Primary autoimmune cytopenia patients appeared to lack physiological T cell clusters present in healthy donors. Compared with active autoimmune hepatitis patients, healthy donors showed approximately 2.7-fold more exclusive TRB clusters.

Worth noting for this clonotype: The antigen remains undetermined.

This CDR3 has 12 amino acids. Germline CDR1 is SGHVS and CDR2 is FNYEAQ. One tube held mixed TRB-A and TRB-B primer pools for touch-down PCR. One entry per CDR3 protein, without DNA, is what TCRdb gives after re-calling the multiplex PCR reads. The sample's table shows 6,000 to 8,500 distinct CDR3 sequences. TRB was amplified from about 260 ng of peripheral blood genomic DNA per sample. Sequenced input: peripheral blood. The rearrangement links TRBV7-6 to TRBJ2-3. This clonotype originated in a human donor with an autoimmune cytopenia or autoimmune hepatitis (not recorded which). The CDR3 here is CASSPNTDTQYF.